The text below deals with one TCR beta chain. This entry belongs to a study of blood T cells in healthy people across ages. For the second PCR, which ran for 7 to 11 cycles, a sample-barcoded 5' primer and a J-beta primer mix were used. TCRdb itself ran the 5' RACE reads through MiXCR, one entry per CDR3 protein. The table includes over 600,000 distinct CDR3 sequences, more than 50% detected once. The ends were cut back, 6 bases at V and 2 bases at J, with 12 bases in the middle. Germline V gives CDR1 DFQATT, CDR2 SNEGSKA (reference sequence). This CDR3 region has 13 residues. The chain combines TRBV20-1 with TRBJ2-3, with D perhaps matching TRBD1 (5 bases). The TCR originated in a middle-aged man in good health. Sequencing was carried out using blood. The CDR3 sequence: CSAAGSHTDTQYF. For the CDR3, the DNA is TGCAGTGCAGCAGGGTCACACACAGATACGCAGTATTTT.